The T cell receptor (beta chain) under discussion was sequenced for a study of Tregs in tolerant kidney transplant recipients. Unstimulated regulatory T cells (CD4+CD25+CD127-), CD4+CD25- non-regulatory cells, CD4 and CD8 cells were FACS-sorted from thawed PBMCs. Assay used: immunoSEQ multiplex PCR; TCRdb lists only in-frame clones, some missing. The profile shows about 66,000 clones, around nine tenths of them singletons. General study findings and limits: Donor-specific Treg expansion exceeded global Treg expansion in tolerant patients, suggesting antigen drive. For some patients, primers changed over time, blocking nucleotide-level comparison. No direct test of biological reproducibility was done here.

A note on this clone: Antigen: not known.

There are 12 residues in the CDR3. Germline V gene lookup returns CDR1 SQVTM and CDR2 ANQGSEA. Trimming left V 4 bases short and J 9 bases short, with 13 bases between. The source material was CD8+ T cells from blood, sampled before the transplant. This receptor was identified in a human donor who received a combined kidney and bone marrow transplant. The genes are TRBV29-1 and TRBJ2-1, with unresolved D. The CDR3 protein is CSVVPNAGEQFF. The CDR3 coding sequence is TGCAGCGTTGTACCTAACGCCGGTGAGCAGTTCTTC.